This TCR beta chain was sequenced in a study of identical twins. The V end lost 4 bases, the J end lost 7 bases, and 12 bases lay between the germline ends. CDR1 is SGDLS, CDR2 YYNGEE, per germline. The CDR3 spans 13 residues. Each CDR3 protein is one row after TCRdb ran MiXCR on the 5' RACE reads. The table shows about 470,000 distinct CDR3 sequences, with roughly a quarter occurring only once. This clonotype was seen a few times. The same sample was also studied in work on T cells expressing NK-cell markers. That source notes: For a few donors, these clonotypes were likewise the leading ones in the CD3+CD56-NKG2C+ fraction.

Source material: CD4+ T cells sorted from blood. The clonotype comes from a young woman in good health. J is TRBJ2-1 and V is TRBV9; D gene ambiguous. CDR3 loop: CASSSRIRNEQFF. The DNA for the CDR3 is TGTGCCAGCAGCTCCCGCATCCGAAATGAGCAGTTCTTC.